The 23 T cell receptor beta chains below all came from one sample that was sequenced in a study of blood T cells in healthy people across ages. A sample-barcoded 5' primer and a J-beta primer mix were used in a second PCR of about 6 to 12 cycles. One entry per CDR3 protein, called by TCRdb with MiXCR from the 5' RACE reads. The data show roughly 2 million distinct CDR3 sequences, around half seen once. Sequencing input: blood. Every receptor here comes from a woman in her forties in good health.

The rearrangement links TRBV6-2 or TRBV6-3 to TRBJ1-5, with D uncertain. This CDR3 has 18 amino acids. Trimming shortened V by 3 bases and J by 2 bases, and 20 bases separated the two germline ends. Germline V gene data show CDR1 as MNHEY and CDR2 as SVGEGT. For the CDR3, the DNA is TGTGCCAGCAGTTATCGTCCCCTCCGGGTGGTGGGCAATCAGCCCCAGCATTTT. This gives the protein CASSYRPLRVVGNQPQHF.

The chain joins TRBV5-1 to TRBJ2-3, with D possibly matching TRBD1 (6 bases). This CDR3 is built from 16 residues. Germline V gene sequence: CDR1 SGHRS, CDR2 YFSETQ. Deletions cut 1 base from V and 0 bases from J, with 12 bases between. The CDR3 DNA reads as TGCGCCAGCAGCTTGTACGGTCAGGGGAGCACAGATACGCAGTATTTT. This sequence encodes CASSLYGQGSTDTQYF.

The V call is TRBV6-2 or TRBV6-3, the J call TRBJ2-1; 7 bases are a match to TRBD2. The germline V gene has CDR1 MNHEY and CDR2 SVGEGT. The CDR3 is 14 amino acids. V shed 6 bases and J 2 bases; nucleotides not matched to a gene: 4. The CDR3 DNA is TGTGCCAGCAGCCTACTAGCGCCCTACAATGAGCAGTTCTTC. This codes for CASSLLAPYNEQFF.

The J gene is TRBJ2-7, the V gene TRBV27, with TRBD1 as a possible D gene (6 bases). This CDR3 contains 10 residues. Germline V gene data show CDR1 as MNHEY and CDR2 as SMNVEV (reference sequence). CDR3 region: CASGALRQYF. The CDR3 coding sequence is TGTGCTTCAGGGGCTCTCCGGCAGTACTTC.

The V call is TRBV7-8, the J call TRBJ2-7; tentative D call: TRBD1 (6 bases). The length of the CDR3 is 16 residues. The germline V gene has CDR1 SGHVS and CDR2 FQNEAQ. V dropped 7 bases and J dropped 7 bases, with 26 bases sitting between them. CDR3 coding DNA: TGTGCCAGCACCATAGGGGCGGCAGGGGTCGTCAATGAGCAGTACTTC. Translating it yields CASTIGAAGVVNEQYF.

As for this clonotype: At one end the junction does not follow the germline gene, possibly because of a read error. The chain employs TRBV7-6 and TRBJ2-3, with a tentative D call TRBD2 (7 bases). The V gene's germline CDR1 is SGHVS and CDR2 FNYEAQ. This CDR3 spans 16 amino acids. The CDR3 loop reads CASSPLSGGSTDTQYF. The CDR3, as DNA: TGCGCCAGCAGCCCCCTTTCGGGGGGCAGCACAGATACGCAGTATTTT.

This chain's CDR3 is CASSLEEGSTDTQYF. The CDR3 bases are TGTGCCAGCAGCTTAGAGGAGGGTAGCACAGATACGCAGTATTTT. V and J are TRBV7-2 and TRBJ2-3, with D tentatively TRBD2 (6 bases). The germline CDR1 and CDR2 sequences are SGHTA and FQGNSA. CDR3 size: 15 residues. V dropped 1 base and J dropped 0 bases, with 8 bases sitting between them.

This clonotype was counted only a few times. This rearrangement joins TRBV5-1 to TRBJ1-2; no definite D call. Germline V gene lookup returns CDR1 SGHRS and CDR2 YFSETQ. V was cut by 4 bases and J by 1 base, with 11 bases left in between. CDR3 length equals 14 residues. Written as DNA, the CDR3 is TGCGCCAGCAGCCTCCAACGGGGTAACTATGGCTACACCTTC. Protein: CASSLQRGNYGYTF.

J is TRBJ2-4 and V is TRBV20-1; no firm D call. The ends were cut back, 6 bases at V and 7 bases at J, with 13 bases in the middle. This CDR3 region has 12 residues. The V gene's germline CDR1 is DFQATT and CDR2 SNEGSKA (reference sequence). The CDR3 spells CSAPPDANIQYF. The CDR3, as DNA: TGCAGTGCCCCCCCTGACGCGAACATTCAGTACTTC.

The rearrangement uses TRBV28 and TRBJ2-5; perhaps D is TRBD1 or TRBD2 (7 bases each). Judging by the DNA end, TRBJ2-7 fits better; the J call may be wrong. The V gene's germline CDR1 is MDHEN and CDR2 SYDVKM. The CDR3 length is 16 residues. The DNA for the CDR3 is TGTGCCAGCAGTCCGCACGCAGGGGGGGGGACTTACGAGCAGTACTTC. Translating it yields CASSPHAGGGTYEQYF.

The CDR3 nucleotides are TGTGCCAGCAGACCGAGGGATACACATTACAATGAGCAGTACTTC. Residues: CASRPRDTHYNEQYF. The chain links TRBV6-2 or TRBV6-3 to TRBJ2-1, with a tentative D call TRBD2 (5 bases). TRBJ2-7 explains the end of the DNA better; the J call may be wrong. The CDR3 length is 15 residues. Looked up from germline, CDR1 is MNHEY and CDR2 is SVGEGT.

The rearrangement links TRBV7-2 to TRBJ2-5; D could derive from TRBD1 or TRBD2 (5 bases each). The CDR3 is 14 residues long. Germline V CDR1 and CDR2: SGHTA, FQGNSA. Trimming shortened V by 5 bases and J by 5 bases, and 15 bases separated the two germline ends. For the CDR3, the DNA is TGTGCCAGCAGCCCCTCGGGGAAGGGGGAGACCCAGTACTTC. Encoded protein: CASSPSGKGETQYF.

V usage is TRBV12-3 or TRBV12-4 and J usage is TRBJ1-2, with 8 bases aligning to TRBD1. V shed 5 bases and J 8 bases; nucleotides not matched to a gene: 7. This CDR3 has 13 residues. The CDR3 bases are TGTGCCAGCAGTGCTCCGGGACAGGTCGGCTACACCTTC. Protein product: CASSAPGQVGYTF.

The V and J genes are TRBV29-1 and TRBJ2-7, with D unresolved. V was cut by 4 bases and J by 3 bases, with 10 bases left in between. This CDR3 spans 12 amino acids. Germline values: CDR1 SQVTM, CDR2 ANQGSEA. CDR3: CSVVSRFYEQYF. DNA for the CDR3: TGCAGCGTTGTTTCTAGGTTCTACGAGCAGTACTTC.

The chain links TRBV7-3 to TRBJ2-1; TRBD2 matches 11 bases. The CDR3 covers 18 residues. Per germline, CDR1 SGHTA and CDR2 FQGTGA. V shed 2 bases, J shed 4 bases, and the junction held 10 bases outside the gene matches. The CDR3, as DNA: TGTGCCAGCAGCTTACGCCTAGCGGGGGGCCGGGGATACAATGAGCAGTTCTTC. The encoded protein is CASSLRLAGGRGYNEQFF.

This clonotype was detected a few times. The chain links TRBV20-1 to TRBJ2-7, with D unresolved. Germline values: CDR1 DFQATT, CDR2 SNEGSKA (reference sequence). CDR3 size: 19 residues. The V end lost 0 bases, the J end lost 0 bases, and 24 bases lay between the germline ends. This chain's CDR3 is CSARDIGQRRQEFSYEQYF. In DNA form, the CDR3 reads TGCAGTGCTAGAGATATTGGGCAACGACGGCAGGAGTTCTCCTACGAGCAGTACTTC.

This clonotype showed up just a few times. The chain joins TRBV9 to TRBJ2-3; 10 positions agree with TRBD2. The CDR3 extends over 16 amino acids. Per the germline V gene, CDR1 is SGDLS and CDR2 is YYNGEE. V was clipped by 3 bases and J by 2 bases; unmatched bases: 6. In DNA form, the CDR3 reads TGTGCCAGCAGCGGATTAGCGGGGGGCGTCACAGATACGCAGTATTTT. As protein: CASSGLAGGVTDTQYF.

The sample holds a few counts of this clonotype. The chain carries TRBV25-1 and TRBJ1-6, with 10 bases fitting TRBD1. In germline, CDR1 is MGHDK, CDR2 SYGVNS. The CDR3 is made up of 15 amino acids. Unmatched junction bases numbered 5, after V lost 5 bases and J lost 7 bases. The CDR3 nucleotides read TGTGCCAGCAGTTCGGGACAGGGGAAGAATTCACCCCTCCACTTT. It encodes CASSSGQGKNSPLHF. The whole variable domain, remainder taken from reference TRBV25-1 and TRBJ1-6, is EADIYQTPRYLVIGTGKKITLECSQTMGHDKMYWYQQDPGMELHLIHYSYGVNSTEKGDLSSESTVSRIRTEHFPLTLESARPSHTSQYLCASSSGQGKNSPLHFGNGTRLTVT.

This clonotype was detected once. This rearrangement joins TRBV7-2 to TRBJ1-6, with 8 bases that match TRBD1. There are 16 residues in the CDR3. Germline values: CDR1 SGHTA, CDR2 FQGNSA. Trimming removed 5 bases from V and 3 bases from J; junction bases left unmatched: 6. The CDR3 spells CASSLSGGGYNSPLHF. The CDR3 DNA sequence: TGTGCCAGCAGCCTATCAGGGGGCGGCTATAATTCACCCCTCCACTTT.

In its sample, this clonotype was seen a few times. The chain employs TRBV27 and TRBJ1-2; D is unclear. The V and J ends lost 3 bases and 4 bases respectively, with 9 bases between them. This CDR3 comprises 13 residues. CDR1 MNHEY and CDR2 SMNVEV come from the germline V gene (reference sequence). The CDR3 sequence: CASSFKNSYGYTF. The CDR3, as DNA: TGTGCCAGCAGTTTTAAAAACAGCTATGGCTACACCTTC.

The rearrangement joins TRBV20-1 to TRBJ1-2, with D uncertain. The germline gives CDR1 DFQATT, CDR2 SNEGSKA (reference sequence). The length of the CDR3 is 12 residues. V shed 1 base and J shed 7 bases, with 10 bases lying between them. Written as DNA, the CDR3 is TGCAGTGCTAGAGTAGTAGGATGTGGCTACACCTTC. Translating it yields CSARVVGCGYTF.

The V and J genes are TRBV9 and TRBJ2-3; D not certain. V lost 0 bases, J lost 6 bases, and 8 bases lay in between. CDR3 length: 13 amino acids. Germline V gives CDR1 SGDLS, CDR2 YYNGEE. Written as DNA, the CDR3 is TGTGCCAGCAGCGTAGGTCCCTTCGATACGCAGTATTTT. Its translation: CASSVGPFDTQYF.

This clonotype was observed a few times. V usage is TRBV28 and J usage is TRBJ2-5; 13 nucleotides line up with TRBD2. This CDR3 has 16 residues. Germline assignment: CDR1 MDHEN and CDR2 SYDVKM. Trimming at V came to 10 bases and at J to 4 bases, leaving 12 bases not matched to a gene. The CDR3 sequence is CATGETSGGLGETQYF. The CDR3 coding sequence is TGTGCCACCGGCGAGACTAGCGGGGGGTTAGGAGAGACCCAGTACTTC.